These 11 T cell receptor beta chains were sequenced from one sample in a study of blood T cell repertoires in COVID-19. Libraries were prepared by immunoSEQ multiplex PCR; TCRdb keeps only in-frame clonotypes and omits some of them. The sample lists more than 95,000 clones; roughly nine tenths were seen once. Sequencing was carried out using peripheral blood. The receptors were sampled from a human donor in a cohort sampled during active COVID-19.

The chain couples TRBV6-5 to TRBJ2-7; 7 nucleotides match TRBD2. The CDR3 covers 11 residues. The V segment lost 6 bases and the J segment 5 bases; nucleotides outside the gene matches: 1. Germline V gives CDR1 MNHEY, CDR2 SVGAGI. CDR3 loop: CASRGGDEQYF. DNA of the CDR3: TGTGCCAGCAGGGGGGGGGACGAGCAGTACTTC.

The rearrangement links TRBV4-1 to TRBJ2-7, with 9 positions matching TRBD2. The CDR3 has 16 amino acids. The V and J ends lost 0 bases and 6 bases, in that order; junction bases with no gene match: 9. CDR1 MGHRA and CDR2 YSYEKL come from the germline V gene. CDR3: CASSQDRFSGGFEQYF. In DNA, the CDR3 is TGCGCCAGCAGCCAAGATCGTTTTAGCGGGGGCTTCGAGCAGTACTTC.

The V and J genes are TRBV9 and TRBJ1-1; the D is unclear. Trimming left V 3 bases short and J 6 bases short, with 12 bases between. Germline V gives CDR1 SGDLS, CDR2 YYNGEE. This CDR3 comprises 13 residues. CDR3 DNA sequence: TGTGCCAGCAGCGCTATAACGGTGGCTGAAGCTTTCTTT. Amino acid sequence: CASSAITVAEAFF.

This clone was seen a single time. In DNA, the CDR3 is TGTGCCAGCAGCTTGGTTGTCAGCGGATTCGACGAGCAGTACTTC. Translated: CASSLVVSGFDEQYF. The gene calls are TRBV5-4 and TRBJ2-7; a possible D gene is TRBD2 (5 bases). The CDR3 contains 15 residues. Looked up from germline, CDR1 is SGHNT and CDR2 is YYREEE (reference sequence). V lost 0 bases, J lost 5 bases, and 15 bases lay in between.

This chain connects TRBV3-1 (or the pseudogene TRBV3-2) to TRBJ2-7; D not resolved. V lost 4 bases and J lost 0, with 22 bases in between. The CDR3 length is 18 residues. Germline values: CDR1 LGHDT, CDR2 YNNKEL (reference sequence). As DNA, the CDR3 is TGTGCCAGCAGCCCCCAAGTAAAATCGGGTTCGAGCTCCTACGAGCAGTACTTC. The encoded protein is CASSPQVKSGSSSYEQYF.

This clone is a singleton in its sample. This chain links TRBV27 with TRBJ2-1; D not certain. The CDR3 consists of 15 residues. The germline V gene has CDR1 MNHEY and CDR2 SMNVEV (reference sequence). V was shortened by 3 bases and J by 0 bases, with 9 bases between the two germline ends. CDR3 loop: CASSFRVTSYNEQFF. The CDR3 coding sequence is TGTGCCAGCAGTTTCCGAGTTACCTCCTACAATGAGCAGTTCTTC.

The chain links TRBV11-2 to TRBJ2-1, with unresolved D. The CDR3 totals 12 residues. Germline CDR1 SGHAT, CDR2 FQNNGV. The germline V and J ends were trimmed by 0 bases and 7 bases, with 4 bases remaining between them. The CDR3 DNA reads TGTGCCAGCAGCTTAGAACAAAATGAGCAGTTCTTC. Amino acids: CASSLEQNEQFF.

This clone was seen just once. The chain links TRBV10-3 to TRBJ1-4; a weak D match, TRBD1 (6 bases). The CDR3 length is 15 residues. The germline V gene has CDR1 ENHRY and CDR2 SYGVKD. Between the trimmed V and J ends, which lost 2 bases and 8 bases, there was a span of 15 bases. CDR3 protein: CAISELGASGEKLFF. In DNA form, the CDR3 reads TGTGCCATCAGTGAGCTGGGGGCGTCGGGAGAAAAACTGTTTTTT.

This chain uses TRBV7-9 with TRBJ1-3, with a possible D match to TRBD1 (6 bases). This CDR3 has 16 residues. Germline-derived CDR1 and CDR2 are SEHNR and FQNEAQ (reference sequence). V was clipped by 5 bases and J by 0 bases, with 14 bases between them. Here the CDR3 DNA reads TGTGCCAGCAGCCCCTGGGGGGGCGCCTCTGGAAACACCATATATTTT. Translated: CASSPWGGASGNTIYF.

V and J are TRBV11-2 and TRBJ1-6; 7 nucleotides align to TRBD1. From germline, CDR1 is SGHAT and CDR2 FQNNGV. Trimming cost V 2 bases and J 2 bases; bases outside gene matches: 6. The CDR3 totals 17 residues. The CDR3 region has the DNA TGTGCCAGCAGCTTATCCCCCGGGACAGCCTATAATTCACCCCTCCACTTT. This sequence encodes CASSLSPGTAYNSPLHF.

This chain connects TRBV9 to TRBJ2-2; 11 bases match TRBD2. V shed 0 bases, J shed 1 base, and the junction held 8 bases outside the gene matches. The length of the CDR3 is 19 residues. The germline gives CDR1 SGDLS, CDR2 YYNGEE. The DNA of the CDR3 is TGTGCCAGCAGCGTAGTTGGTAGCGGGAGGGCCTGGAACACCGGGGAGCTGTTTTTT. It yields the protein CASSVVGSGRAWNTGELFF.